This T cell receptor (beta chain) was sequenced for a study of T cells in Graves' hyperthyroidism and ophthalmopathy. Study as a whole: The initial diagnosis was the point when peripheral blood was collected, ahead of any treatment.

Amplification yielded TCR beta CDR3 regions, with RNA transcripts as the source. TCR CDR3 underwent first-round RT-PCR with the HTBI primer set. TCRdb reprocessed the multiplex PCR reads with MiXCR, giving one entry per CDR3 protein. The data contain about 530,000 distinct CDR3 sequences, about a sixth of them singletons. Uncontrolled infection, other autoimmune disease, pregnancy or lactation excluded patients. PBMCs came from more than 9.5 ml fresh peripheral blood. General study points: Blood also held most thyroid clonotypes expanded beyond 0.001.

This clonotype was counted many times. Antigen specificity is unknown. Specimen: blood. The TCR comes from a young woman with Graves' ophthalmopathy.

The CDR3 protein is CASSPNPDTQYF. For the CDR3, the DNA is TGTGCCAGCTCACCAAATCCAGATACGCAGTATTTT. V is TRBV18 and J is TRBJ2-3; no firm D call. The CDR3 runs 12 residues. Germline CDR1 is KGHSH and CDR2 is LQKENI. The V and J ends lost 2 bases and 4 bases respectively, with 4 bases between them.